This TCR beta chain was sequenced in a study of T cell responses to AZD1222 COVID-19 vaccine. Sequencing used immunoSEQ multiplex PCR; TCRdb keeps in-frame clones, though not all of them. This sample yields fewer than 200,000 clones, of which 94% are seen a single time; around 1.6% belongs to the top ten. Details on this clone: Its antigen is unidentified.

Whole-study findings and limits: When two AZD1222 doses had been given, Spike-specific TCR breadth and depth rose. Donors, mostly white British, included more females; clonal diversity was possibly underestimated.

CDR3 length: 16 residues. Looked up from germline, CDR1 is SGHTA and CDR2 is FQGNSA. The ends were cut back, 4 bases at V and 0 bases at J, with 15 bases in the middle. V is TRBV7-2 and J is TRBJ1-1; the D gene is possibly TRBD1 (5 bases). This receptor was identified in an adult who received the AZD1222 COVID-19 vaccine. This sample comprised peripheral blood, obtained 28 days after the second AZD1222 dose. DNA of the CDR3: TGTGCCAGCAGCTACCGAAGGGGCTGGATGAACACTGAAGCTTTCTTT. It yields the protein CASSYRRGWMNTEAFF. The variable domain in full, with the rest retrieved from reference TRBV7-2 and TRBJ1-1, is GAGVSQSPSNKVTEKGKDVELRCDPISGHTALYWYRQSLGQGLEFLIYFQGNSAPDKSGLPSDRFSAERTGGSVSTLTIQRTQQEDSAVYLCASSYRRGWMNTEAFFGQGTRLTVV.